This TCR beta chain came from a study of T cells in localized non-small cell lung cancer. The length of the CDR3 is 15 residues. Per germline, CDR1 SGHNT and CDR2 YYREEE (reference sequence). V lost 0 bases to trimming and J lost 1 base; unmatched junction nucleotides: 1. TCRdb's copy holds only in-frame clones and misses some; the assay was immunoSEQ multiplex PCR. Among 90,000 to 95,000 clones listed, roughly 86% were seen once. This chain uses TRBV5-4 with TRBJ2-5; 9 bases are shared with TRBD2. Material: peripheral blood, obtained before any cancer treatment. This TCR was recovered from a man aged 40 to 70 with stage I squamous cell lung carcinoma. CDR3 sequence reads: CASSLEAGGQETQYF. CDR3 bases: TGTGCCAGCAGCTTGGAAGCGGGGGGCCAAGAGACCCAGTACTTC.